This section outlines one T cell receptor beta chain sequence together with its context. The sample originates from a study of blood T cell repertoires in COVID-19. This study enrolled people aged roughly 18 to 89 from around 26 US geographic areas. V dropped 3 bases and J dropped 8; count of bases not matched to a gene: 6. Germline loops: CDR1 KGHSH, CDR2 LQKENI. CDR3 size: 13 residues. The repertoire was sequenced with immunoSEQ multiplex PCR; TCRdb's copy has only in-frame clones and lacks some. The data contain around 250,000 clones, less than 95% of them seen just once; the ten biggest clones take up 2.8%.

The clonotype comes from a man aged 35-49 years who had been exposed to COVID-19. V usage is TRBV18 and J usage is TRBJ1-2; 7 bases agree with TRBD1. Sequenced: PBMCs or T cells enriched from blood (not recorded which). CDR3 sequence: CASSPDREGGYTF. The CDR3 region has the DNA TGTGCCAGCTCACCTGACAGGGAAGGCGGCTACACCTTC. Full variable domain (rest looked up from reference TRBV18 and TRBJ1-2): NAGVMQNPRHLVRRRGQEARLRCSPMKGHSHVYWYRQLPEEGLKFMVYLQKENIIDESGMPKERFSAEFPKEGPSILRIQQVVRGDSAAYFCASSPDREGGYTFGSGTRLTVV.